What follows is one T cell receptor beta chain and its context. Other DNA sequences within the sample encode an identical CDR3. These data come from a study of blood T cell repertoires in COVID-19. Profiled with immunoSEQ multiplex PCR; TCRdb holds only in-frame clones, not every one. Counted here are about 330,000 clones, about 89% occurring once; the ten biggest clones make up nearly 6.5%. The ends lost 6 bases at V and 1 base at J; junction bases unmatched: 1. This CDR3 region has 13 residues. Germline V gene sequence: CDR1 MNHEY, CDR2 SVGAGI. This clonotype was obtained from a man aged 18 to 29 who had recovered from COVID-19. The chain recombines TRBV6-5 with TRBJ2-7; TRBD1 aligns across 9 bases. Sequenced material: peripheral blood. The CDR3 bases are TGTGCCAGCAGGGACAGGGGTTCCTACGAGCAGTACTTC. Protein sequence: CASRDRGSYEQYF.